This is a list of T cell receptor beta chains from one sample in a study of blood T cell repertoires in COVID-19. Clones were sequenced by immunoSEQ multiplex PCR, and TCRdb holds only the in-frame ones, with some missing. The sample consists of approximately 230,000 clones, approximately 90% of them appearing once. The sample comprised PBMCs or T cells enriched from blood (not recorded which). These receptor sequences come from a man aged 18 to 29 who had recovered from COVID-19. Each CDR3 is given without its conserved first and last residue. Each record gives: V gene, D gene, J gene, CDR3 protein. D genes are given only for firm matches.

>TRBV3-1/TRBV3-2|TRBD1|TRBJ1-1
ASRQGHTEAF
>TRBV24-1|TRBD2|TRBJ2-1
ATSENPGLAGSNEQF
>TRBV2|TRBD2|TRBJ2-1
ASSEFPSGSWNEQF
>TRBV5-1|TRBD1|TRBJ1-1
ASSLGTGDTEAF
>TRBV2|TRBD1|TRBJ1-4
ASSDIAGGDEKLF
>TRBV7-9|NA|TRBJ2-1
ASSLLSGVSYNEQF
>TRBV5-6|NA|TRBJ2-7
ASSTDRSYEQY
>TRBV15|NA|TRBJ1-1
ATSRGNRERAF
>TRBV27|TRBD2|TRBJ2-1
ASSPRSSGRGDEQF
>TRBV15|NA|TRBJ1-2
ATSRDGQGFTKDYGYT
>TRBV5-1|NA|TRBJ2-2
ASSLTGNTGELF
>TRBV7-9|NA|TRBJ2-2
ASSPAPGTGELF
>TRBV3-1/TRBV3-2|NA|TRBJ1-2
ASSPITSIYGYT
>TRBV19|TRBD1|TRBJ1-5
ASSYGQGARQPQH
>TRBV5-4|NA|TRBJ1-2
ASSLAAEAVYGYT
>TRBV18|TRBD1|TRBJ1-1
ASSPTRTGRLRDTEAF
>TRBV18|TRBD1|TRBJ1-6
ASSRGQGAGSPLH
>TRBV11-2|NA|TRBJ1-6
ASSSQLGGHSPLH
>TRBV18|NA|TRBJ1-2
ASSERGGYT
>TRBV7-8|NA|TRBJ2-2
ASSLGGLSSGELF
>TRBV29-1|NA|TRBJ2-5
SVARAFQETQY
>TRBV5-1|NA|TRBJ2-3
ASSSLAAEDTQY
>TRBV6-1|NA|TRBJ1-6
ASSEWGHNSPLH
>TRBV7-8|NA|TRBJ1-2
ASSLETWPAVLVGYT
>TRBV7-6|NA|TRBJ2-1
ASSPSRLHNEQF
>TRBV7-9|NA|TRBJ2-5
ASRQDRLQETQY
>TRBV27|NA|TRBJ2-4
ASSSRTGLAKNIQY
>TRBV7-8|NA|TRBJ2-7
ASSLSPEGYYEQY
>TRBV28|NA|TRBJ2-2
ASSTSPTGELF
>TRBV21-1|NA|TRBJ2-5
ASSKDQGQETQY
>TRBV4-1|NA|TRBJ1-5
ASSQDSGQPQH
>TRBV6-5|TRBD2|TRBJ2-5
ASRRTSGGQETQY
>TRBV29-1|TRBD1|TRBJ1-2
SVEGRGQNYGYT
>TRBV7-9|TRBD1|TRBJ2-7
ASSSTTGAREQY
>TRBV9|TRBD1|TRBJ1-2
ASSEGTGGAGNYGYT
>TRBV19|NA|TRBJ1-2
ASSIFRDGANYGYT
>TRBV2|NA|TRBJ1-5
ASSEAGRADQPQH
>TRBV7-6|TRBD2|TRBJ2-1
ASSLSPSGGISYNEQF
>TRBV7-9|NA|TRBJ2-3
ASRYLADTQY
>TRBV30|NA|TRBJ2-1
ASSAGIYNEQF
>TRBV25-1|NA|TRBJ2-7
ASSEYSFGGYEQY
>TRBV27|NA|TRBJ2-3
ASSHPLSTDTQY
>TRBV4-2|TRBD2|TRBJ2-5
ASSQGTSGGETQY
>TRBV11-2|TRBD1|TRBJ2-4
ASRRAGGLAKNIQY
>TRBV6-1|TRBD1|TRBJ1-2
ASSERGPNYGYT
>TRBV7-9|NA|TRBJ1-3
ASYSGGSGNTIY
>TRBV18|TRBD1|TRBJ1-2
ASSPDRGYGYT
>TRBV19|TRBD1|TRBJ2-7
ASSPGQGTVYEQY
>TRBV5-6|NA|TRBJ1-1
ASSPTGNTEAF
>TRBV5-1|NA|TRBJ2-1
ASSRTVDNEQF
>TRBV27|NA|TRBJ2-7
ASSFDLGYEQY
>TRBV6-5|TRBD1|TRBJ1-5
ASSFQGVQPQH
>TRBV19|TRBD2|TRBJ2-2
ASSLRTSGRVNTGELF